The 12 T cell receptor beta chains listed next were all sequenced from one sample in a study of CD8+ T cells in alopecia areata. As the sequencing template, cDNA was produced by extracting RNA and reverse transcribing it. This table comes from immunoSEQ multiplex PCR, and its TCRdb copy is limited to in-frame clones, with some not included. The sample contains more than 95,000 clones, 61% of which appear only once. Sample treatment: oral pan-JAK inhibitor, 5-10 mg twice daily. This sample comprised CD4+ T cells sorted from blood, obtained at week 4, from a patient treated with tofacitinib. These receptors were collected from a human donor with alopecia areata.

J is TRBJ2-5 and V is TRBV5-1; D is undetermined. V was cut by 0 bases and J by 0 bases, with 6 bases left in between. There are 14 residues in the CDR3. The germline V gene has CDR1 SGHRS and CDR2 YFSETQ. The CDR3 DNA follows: TGCGCCAGCAGCTTGGTTCCGGACCAAGAGACCCAGTACTTC. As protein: CASSLVPDQETQYF.

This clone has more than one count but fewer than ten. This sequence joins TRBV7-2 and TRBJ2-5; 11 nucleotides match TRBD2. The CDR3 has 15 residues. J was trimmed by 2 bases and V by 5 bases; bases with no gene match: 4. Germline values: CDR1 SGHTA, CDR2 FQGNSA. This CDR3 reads CASSQGTSGQETQYF. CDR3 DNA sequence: TGTGCCAGCAGCCAAGGGACTAGCGGTCAAGAGACCCAGTACTTC.

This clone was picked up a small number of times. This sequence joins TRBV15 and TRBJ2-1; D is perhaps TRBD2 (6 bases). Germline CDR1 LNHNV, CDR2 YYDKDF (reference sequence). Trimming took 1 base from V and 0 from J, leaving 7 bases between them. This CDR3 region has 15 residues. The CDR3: CATSRAGSSYNEQFF. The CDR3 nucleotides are TGTGCCACCAGCAGAGCCGGGAGCTCCTACAATGAGCAGTTCTTC.

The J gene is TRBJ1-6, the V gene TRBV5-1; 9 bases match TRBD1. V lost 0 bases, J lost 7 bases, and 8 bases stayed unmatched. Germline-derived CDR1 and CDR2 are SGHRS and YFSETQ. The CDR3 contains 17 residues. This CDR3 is CASSLGSSGQGNSPLHF. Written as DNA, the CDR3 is TGCGCCAGCAGCTTGGGATCCTCGGGACAGGGAAATTCACCCCTCCACTTT. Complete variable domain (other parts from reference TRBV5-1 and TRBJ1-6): KAGVTQTPRYLIKTRGQQVTLSCSPISGHRSVSWYQQTPGQGLQFLFEYFSETQRNKGNFPGRFSGRQFSNSRSEMNVSTLELGDSALYLCASSLGSSGQGNSPLHFGNGTRLTVT.

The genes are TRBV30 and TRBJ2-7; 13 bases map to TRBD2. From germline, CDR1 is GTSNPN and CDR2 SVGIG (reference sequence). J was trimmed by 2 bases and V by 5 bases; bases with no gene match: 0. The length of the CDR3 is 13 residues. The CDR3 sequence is CAWGTSGAYEQYF. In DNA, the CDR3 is TGTGCCTGGGGGACTAGCGGGGCCTACGAGCAGTACTTC.

CDR3 nucleotide sequence: TGTGCCAGCAGCAACCGCCAGGGGGGCTACGAGCAGTACTTC. Its translation is CASSNRQGGYEQYF. The rearrangement links TRBV7-9 to TRBJ2-7; maybe TRBD1 (7 bases). In germline, CDR1 is SEHNR, CDR2 FQNEAQ (reference sequence). Trimming cost V 5 bases and J 3 bases, with 14 bases left between them. The CDR3 is made up of 14 amino acids.

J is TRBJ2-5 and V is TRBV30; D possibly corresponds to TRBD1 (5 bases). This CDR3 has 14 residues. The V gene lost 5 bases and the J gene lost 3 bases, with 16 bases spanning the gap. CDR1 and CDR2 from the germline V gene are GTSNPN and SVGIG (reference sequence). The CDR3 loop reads CAWGPRGAEETQYF. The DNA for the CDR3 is TGTGCCTGGGGGCCTCGTGGGGCGGAAGAGACCCAGTACTTC. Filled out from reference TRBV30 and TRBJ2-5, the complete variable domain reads SQTIHQWPATLVQPVGSPLSLECTVEGTSNPNLYWYRQAAGRGLQLLFYSVGIGQISSEVPQNLSASRPQDRQFILSSKKLLLSDSGFYLCAWGPRGAEETQYFGPGTRLLVL.

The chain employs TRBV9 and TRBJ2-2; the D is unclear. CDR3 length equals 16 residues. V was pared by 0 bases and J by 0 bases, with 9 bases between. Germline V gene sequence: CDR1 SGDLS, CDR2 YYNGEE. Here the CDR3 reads CASSVADRPNTGELFF. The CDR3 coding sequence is TGTGCCAGCAGCGTAGCTGATCGTCCGAACACCGGGGAGCTGTTTTTT.

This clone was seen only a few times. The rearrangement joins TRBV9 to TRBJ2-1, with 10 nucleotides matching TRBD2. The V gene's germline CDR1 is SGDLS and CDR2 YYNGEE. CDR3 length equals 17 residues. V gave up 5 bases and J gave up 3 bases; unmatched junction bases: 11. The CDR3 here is CASSGSGRMNNYNEQFF. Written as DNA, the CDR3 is TGTGCCAGCAGTGGTAGCGGGAGGATGAACAACTACAATGAGCAGTTCTTC.

The CDR3, as DNA: TGTGCCAGCAGCTTAGGACGGACTAGCACAGATACGCAGTATTTT. This gives the protein CASSLGRTSTDTQYF. The chain uses TRBV11-2 and TRBJ2-3; a weak D match, TRBD2 (5 bases). Trimming pared 1 base from V and 0 bases from J, leaving 8 bases between. The CDR3 contains 15 residues. Germline loops: CDR1 SGHAT, CDR2 FQNNGV.

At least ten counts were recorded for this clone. For the CDR3, the DNA is TGCGCCAGCAGACCCTGGACAGGGAACAATCAGCCCCAGCATTTT. Encoded protein: CASRPWTGNNQPQHF. The J gene is TRBJ1-5, the V gene TRBV5-1; 8 bases line up with TRBD1. Germline trimming cut 5 bases from V and 3 bases from J; bases unmatched to any gene: 7. This CDR3 is built from 15 residues. Germline values: CDR1 SGHRS, CDR2 YFSETQ.

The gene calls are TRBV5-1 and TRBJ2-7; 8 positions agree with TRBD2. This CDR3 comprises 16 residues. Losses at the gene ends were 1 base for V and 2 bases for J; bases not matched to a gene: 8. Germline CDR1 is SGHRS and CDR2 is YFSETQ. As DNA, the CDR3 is TGCGCCAGCAGCTTGACCGTTAGCGGGGCAACCTACGAGCAGTACTTC. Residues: CASSLTVSGATYEQYF.